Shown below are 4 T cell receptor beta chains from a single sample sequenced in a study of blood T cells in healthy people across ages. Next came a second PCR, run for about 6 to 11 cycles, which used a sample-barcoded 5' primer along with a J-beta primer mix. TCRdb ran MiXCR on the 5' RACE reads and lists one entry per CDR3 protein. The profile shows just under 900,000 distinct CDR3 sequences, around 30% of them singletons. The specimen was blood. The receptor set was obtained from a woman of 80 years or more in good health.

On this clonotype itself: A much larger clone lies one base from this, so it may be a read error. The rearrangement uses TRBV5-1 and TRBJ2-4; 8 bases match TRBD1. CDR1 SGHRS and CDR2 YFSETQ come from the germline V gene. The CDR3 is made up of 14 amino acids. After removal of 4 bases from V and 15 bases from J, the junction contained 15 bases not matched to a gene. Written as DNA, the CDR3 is TGCGCCAGCAGCGATCGGACAGGGCCGGGGGAGCGGTACTTC. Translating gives CASSDRTGPGERYF.

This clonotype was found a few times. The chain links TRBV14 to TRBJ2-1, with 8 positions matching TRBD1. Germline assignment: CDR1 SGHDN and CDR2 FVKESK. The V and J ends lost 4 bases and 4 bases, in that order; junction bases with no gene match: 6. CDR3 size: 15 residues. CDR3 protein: CASSPDRAGYNEQFF. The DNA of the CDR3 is TGTGCCAGCAGCCCGGACAGGGCCGGGTACAATGAGCAGTTCTTC.

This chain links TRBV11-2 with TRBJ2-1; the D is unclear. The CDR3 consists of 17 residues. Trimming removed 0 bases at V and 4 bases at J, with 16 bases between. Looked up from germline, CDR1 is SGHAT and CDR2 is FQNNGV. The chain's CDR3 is CASSLDLAAGTYNEQFF. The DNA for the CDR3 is TGTGCCAGCAGCTTAGATCTGGCGGCAGGTACTTACAATGAGCAGTTCTTC.

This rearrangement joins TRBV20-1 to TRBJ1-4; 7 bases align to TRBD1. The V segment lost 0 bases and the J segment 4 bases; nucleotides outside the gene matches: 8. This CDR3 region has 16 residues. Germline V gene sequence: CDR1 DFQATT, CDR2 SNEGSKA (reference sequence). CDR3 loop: CSARDYKGADNEKLFF. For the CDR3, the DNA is TGCAGTGCTAGAGATTATAAGGGGGCCGATAATGAAAAACTGTTTTTT.